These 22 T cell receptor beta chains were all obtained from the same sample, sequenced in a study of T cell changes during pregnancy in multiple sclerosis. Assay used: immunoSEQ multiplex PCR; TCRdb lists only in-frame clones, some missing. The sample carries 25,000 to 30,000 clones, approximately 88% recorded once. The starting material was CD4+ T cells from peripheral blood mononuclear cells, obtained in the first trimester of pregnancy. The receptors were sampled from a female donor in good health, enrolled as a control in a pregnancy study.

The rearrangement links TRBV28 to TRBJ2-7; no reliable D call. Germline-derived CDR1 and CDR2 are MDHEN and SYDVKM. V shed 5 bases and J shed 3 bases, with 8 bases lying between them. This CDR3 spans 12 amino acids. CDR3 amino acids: CASSPDNYEQYF. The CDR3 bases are TGTGCCAGCAGTCCCGACAACTACGAGCAGTACTTC.

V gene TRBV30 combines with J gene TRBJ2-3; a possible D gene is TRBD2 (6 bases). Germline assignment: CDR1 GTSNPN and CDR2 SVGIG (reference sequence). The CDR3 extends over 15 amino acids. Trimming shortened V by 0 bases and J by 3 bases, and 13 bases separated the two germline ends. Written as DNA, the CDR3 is TGTGCCTGGAGTGTACTGGCTAGCGTAACAGATACGCAGTATTTT. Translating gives CAWSVLASVTDTQYF.

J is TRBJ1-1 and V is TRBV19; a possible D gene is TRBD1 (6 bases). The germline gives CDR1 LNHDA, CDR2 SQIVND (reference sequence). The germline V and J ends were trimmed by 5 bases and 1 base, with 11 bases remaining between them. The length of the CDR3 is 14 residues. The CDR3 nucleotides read TGTGCCAGTAGTCTCCACAGGGAGAACACTGAAGCTTTCTTT. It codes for CASSLHRENTEAFF.

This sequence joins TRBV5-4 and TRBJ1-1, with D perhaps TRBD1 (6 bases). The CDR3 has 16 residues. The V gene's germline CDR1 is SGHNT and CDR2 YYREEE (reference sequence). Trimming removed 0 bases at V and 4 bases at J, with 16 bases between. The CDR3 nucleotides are TGTGCCAGCAGCTTGGGAGGGAGGGGGGTTGGCACTGAAGCTTTCTTT. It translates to CASSLGGRGVGTEAFF.

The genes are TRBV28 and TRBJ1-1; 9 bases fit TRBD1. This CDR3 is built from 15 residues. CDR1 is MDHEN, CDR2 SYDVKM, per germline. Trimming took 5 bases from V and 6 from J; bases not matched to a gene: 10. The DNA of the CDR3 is TGTGCCAGCAGTCCAAACAGGGGGCGATTAGCTGAAGCTTTCTTT. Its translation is CASSPNRGRLAEAFF.

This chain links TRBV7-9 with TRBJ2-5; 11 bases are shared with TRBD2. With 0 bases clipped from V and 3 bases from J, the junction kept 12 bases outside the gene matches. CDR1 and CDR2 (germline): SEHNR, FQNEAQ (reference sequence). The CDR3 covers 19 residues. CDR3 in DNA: TGTGCCAGCAGCTTAGCTTGGGGGGCTAGCGGGAGGACCGAAGAGACCCAGTACTTC. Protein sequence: CASSLAWGASGRTEETQYF.

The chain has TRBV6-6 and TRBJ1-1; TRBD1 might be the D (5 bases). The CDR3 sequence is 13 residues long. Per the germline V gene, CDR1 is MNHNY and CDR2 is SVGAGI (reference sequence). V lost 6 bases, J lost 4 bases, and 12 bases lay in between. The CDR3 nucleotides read TGTGCCAGCAGAATCAGGGAGGCCACTGAAGCTTTCTTT. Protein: CASRIREATEAFF.

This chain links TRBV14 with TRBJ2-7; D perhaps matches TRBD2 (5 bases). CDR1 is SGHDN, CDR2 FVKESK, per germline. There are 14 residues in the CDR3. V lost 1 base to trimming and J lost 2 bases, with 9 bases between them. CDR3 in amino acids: CASSQGGSTYEQYF. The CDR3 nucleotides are TGTGCCAGCAGCCAAGGTGGGAGTACCTACGAGCAGTACTTC. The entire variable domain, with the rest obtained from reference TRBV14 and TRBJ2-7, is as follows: EAGVTQFPSHSVIEKGQTVTLRCDPISGHDNLYWYRRVMGKEIKFLLHFVKESKQDESGMPNNRFLAERTGGTYSTLKVQPAELEDSGVYFCASSQGGSTYEQYFGPGTRLTVT.

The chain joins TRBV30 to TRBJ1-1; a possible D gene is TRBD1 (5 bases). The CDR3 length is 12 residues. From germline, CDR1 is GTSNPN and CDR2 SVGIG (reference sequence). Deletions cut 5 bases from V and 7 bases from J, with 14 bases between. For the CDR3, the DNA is TGTGCCTGGTCGGAGGGGCGGGGTGAAGCTTTCTTT. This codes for CAWSEGRGEAFF.

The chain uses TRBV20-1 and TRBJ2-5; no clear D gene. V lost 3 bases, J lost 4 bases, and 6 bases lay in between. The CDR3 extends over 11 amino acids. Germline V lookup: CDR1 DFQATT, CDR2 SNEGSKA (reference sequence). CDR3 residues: CSASNVETQYF. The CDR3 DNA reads TGCAGTGCTAGCAATGTAGAGACCCAGTACTTC.

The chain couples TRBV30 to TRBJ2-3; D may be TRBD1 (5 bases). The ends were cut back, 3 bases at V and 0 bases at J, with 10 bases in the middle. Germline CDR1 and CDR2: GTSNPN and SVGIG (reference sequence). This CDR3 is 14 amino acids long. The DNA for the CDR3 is TGTGCCTGGAGGGACACCGGAAGCACAGATACGCAGTATTTT. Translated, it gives CAWRDTGSTDTQYF. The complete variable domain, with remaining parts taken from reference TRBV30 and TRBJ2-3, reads SQTIHQWPATLVQPVGSPLSLECTVEGTSNPNLYWYRQAAGRGLQLLFYSVGIGQISSEVPQNLSASRPQDRQFILSSKKLLLSDSGFYLCAWRDTGSTDTQYFGPGTRLTVL.

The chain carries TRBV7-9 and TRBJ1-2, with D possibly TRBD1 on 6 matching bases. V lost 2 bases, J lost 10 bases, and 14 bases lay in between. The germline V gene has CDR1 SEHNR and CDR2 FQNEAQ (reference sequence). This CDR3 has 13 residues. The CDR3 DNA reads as TGTGCCAGCAGCTTATGGGGGCTAGGGGACTACACCTTC. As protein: CASSLWGLGDYTF.

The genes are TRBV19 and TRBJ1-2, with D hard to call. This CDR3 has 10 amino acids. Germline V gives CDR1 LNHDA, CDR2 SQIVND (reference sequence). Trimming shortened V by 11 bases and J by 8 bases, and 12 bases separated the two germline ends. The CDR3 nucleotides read TGTGCCTCGTCAGACTTGGGCTACACCTTC. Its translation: CASSDLGYTF.

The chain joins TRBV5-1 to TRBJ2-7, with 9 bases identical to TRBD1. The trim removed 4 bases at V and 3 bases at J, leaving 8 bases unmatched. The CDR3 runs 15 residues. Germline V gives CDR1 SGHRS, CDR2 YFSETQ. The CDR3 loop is CASSPDGTGLYEQYF. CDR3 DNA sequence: TGCGCCAGCAGCCCGGACGGGACAGGGCTCTACGAGCAGTACTTC.

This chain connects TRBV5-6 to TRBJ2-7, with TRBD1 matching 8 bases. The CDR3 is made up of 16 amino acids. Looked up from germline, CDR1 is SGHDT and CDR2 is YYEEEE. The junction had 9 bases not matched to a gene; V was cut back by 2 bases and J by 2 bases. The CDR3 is CASSFTGTGLTYEQYF. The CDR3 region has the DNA TGTGCCAGCAGCTTCACCGGGACAGGCCTCACCTACGAGCAGTACTTC.

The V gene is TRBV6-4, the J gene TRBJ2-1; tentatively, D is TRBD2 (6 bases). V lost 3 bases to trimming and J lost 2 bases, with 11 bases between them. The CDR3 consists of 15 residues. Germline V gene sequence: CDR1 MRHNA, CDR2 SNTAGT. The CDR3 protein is CASSEEGGTYNEQFF. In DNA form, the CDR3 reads TGTGCCAGCAGTGAGGAGGGCGGGACCTACAATGAGCAGTTCTTC.

The CDR3 sequence: CASSLGQGYTIYF. The CDR3 region has the DNA TGTGCCAGCAGTCTCGGACAGGGTTACACCATATATTTT. The V gene is TRBV28, the J gene TRBJ1-3, with TRBD1 matching 8 bases. This CDR3 region has 13 residues. The V and J ends lost 5 bases and 8 bases, in that order; junction bases with no gene match: 5. Looked up from germline, CDR1 is MDHEN and CDR2 is SYDVKM.

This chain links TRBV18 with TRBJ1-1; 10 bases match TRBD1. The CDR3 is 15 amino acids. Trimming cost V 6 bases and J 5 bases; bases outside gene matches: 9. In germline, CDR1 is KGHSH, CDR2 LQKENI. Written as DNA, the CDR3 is TGTGCCAGCTCCCAAGGGACAGGGGAGTGGACTGAAGCTTTCTTT. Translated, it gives CASSQGTGEWTEAFF.

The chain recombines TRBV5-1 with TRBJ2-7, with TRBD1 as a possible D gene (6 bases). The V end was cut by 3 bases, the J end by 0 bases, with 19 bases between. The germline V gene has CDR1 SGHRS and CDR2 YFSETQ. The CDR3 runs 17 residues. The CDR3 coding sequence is TGCGCCAGCAGCTCATCAATGGACAGTCAAAGCTCCTACGAGCAGTACTTC. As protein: CASSSSMDSQSSYEQYF.

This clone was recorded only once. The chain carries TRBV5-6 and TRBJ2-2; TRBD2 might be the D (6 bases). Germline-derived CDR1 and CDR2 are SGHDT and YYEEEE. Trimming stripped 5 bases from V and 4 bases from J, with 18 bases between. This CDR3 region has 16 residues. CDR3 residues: CASRLAEEGGTGELFF. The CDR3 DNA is TGTGCCAGCAGGTTAGCGGAGGAGGGTGGCACCGGGGAGCTGTTTTTT.

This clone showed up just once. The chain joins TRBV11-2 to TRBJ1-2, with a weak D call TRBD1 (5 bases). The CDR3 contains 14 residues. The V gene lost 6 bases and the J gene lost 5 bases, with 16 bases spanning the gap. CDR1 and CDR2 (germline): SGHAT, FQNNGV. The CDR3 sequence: CASRKLVAGYGYTF. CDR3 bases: TGTGCCAGCAGAAAATTAGTGGCAGGGTATGGCTACACCTTC.

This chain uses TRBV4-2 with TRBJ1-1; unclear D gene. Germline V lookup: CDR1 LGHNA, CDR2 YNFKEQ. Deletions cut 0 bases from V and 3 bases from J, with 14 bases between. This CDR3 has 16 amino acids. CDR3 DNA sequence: TGTGCCAGCAGCCAAGATAGGATCTTAGGAGACACTGAAGCTTTCTTT. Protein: CASSQDRILGDTEAFF.